A selection of T cell receptor beta chains follows, all from one sample in a study of T cell responses to AZD1222 COVID-19 vaccine. Measured with immunoSEQ multiplex PCR; TCRdb has only the in-frame clones, and not every one. Here the sample spans nearly 110,000 clones, about 90% being singletons. Sequenced here: peripheral blood, sampled 28 days after the second AZD1222 dose. These receptors came from an adult who received the AZD1222 COVID-19 vaccine. CDR3s include the opening cysteine and the closing phenylalanine or tryptophan. Each record gives: D gene, V gene, J gene, clone size, CDR3 DNA, CDR3 protein. The D gene is left open where the match is weak. The size of a clone is reported for some rows only, either as once, few or many, or as a class for expanded clones.

d_call: TRBD1
v_call: TRBV12-3/TRBV12-4
j_call: TRBJ1-2
clone_size: -
cdr3_nt: TGTGCCAGCAGTCGCGACAGGGTTTCCCCCTACACCTTC
cdr3_aa: CASSRDRVSPYTF

d_call: -
v_call: TRBV19
j_call: TRBJ1-5
clone_size: once
cdr3_nt: TGTGCCAGCAATAGAGGACCTAGCAATCAGCCCCAGCATTTT
cdr3_aa: CASNRGPSNQPQHF

d_call: -
v_call: TRBV6-2/TRBV6-3
j_call: TRBJ1-1
clone_size: few
cdr3_nt: TGTGCCAGCAGCTCCGGGGAGAGAGATGAAGCTTTCTTT
cdr3_aa: CASSSGERDEAFF

d_call: -
v_call: TRBV5-4
j_call: TRBJ1-4
clone_size: -
cdr3_nt: TGTGCCAGCACCTCCCAGGGTTCTGAAAAACTGTTTTTT
cdr3_aa: CASTSQGSEKLFF

d_call: -
v_call: TRBV6-2/TRBV6-3
j_call: TRBJ1-2
clone_size: once
cdr3_nt: TGTGCCAGCAGTTCACCTCGCTTAGTGTCGGTCGGCTATGGCTACACCTTC
cdr3_aa: CASSSPRLVSVGYGYTF

d_call: -
v_call: TRBV7-6
j_call: TRBJ2-1
clone_size: -
cdr3_nt: TGTGCCAGCAGCTTAGCAGACTGGGGAGCGGGCCACTACAATGAGCAGTTCTTC
cdr3_aa: CASSLADWGAGHYNEQFF

d_call: -
v_call: TRBV11-2
j_call: TRBJ1-2
clone_size: -
cdr3_nt: TGTGCCAGCAGCTTGAGGGCCAGAAGCTACTATGGCTACACCTTC
cdr3_aa: CASSLRARSYYGYTF

d_call: -
v_call: TRBV11-1
j_call: TRBJ2-4
clone_size: -
cdr3_nt: TGTGCCAGCAGCCCCGGGTCGATGGGGGACATTCAGTACTTC
cdr3_aa: CASSPGSMGDIQYF

d_call: TRBD1
v_call: TRBV6-5
j_call: TRBJ1-5
clone_size: -
cdr3_nt: TGTGCCAGCAGTTCCATGGGACAGGGGGACAATCAGCCCCAGCATTTT
cdr3_aa: CASSSMGQGDNQPQHF

d_call: TRBD1
v_call: TRBV19
j_call: TRBJ1-5
clone_size: once
cdr3_nt: TGTGCCAGTAGTATTTTTGGGACAGGGGAGCGACAGCCCCAGCATTTT
cdr3_aa: CASSIFGTGERQPQHF

d_call: -
v_call: TRBV6-4
j_call: TRBJ2-6
clone_size: -
cdr3_nt: TGTGCCAGCAGTGACTCAGGGCAGACTGGGGCCAACGTCCTGACTTTC
cdr3_aa: CASSDSGQTGANVLTF

d_call: TRBD1
v_call: TRBV28
j_call: TRBJ1-1
clone_size: -
cdr3_nt: TGTGCCAGCAGTCCGAGCCGACAGGGCAATCCTGAAGCTTTCTTT
cdr3_aa: CASSPSRQGNPEAFF

d_call: -
v_call: TRBV25-1
j_call: TRBJ2-4
clone_size: -
cdr3_nt: TGTGCCAGCAGTGCCCCCGCTGGGTCAGGAGATTACATTCAGTACTTC
cdr3_aa: CASSAPAGSGDYIQYF

d_call: -
v_call: TRBV18
j_call: TRBJ1-5
clone_size: -
cdr3_nt: TGTGCCAGCTCACCACGGTACTCGACAGATAGCAATCAGCCCCAGCATTTT
cdr3_aa: CASSPRYSTDSNQPQHF

d_call: -
v_call: TRBV5-5
j_call: TRBJ1-4
clone_size: -
cdr3_nt: TGTGCCAGCAGCTTGGGACGGTCCCGGGGAGAAAAACTGTTTTTT
cdr3_aa: CASSLGRSRGEKLFF

d_call: TRBD1
v_call: TRBV5-1
j_call: TRBJ2-7
clone_size: -
cdr3_nt: TGCGCCAGCAGTCACGGGACAGGGGGCTACGAGCAGTACTTC
cdr3_aa: CASSHGTGGYEQYF

d_call: -
v_call: TRBV4-1
j_call: TRBJ1-5
clone_size: -
cdr3_nt: TGCGCCAGCAGCCAGGGGCCCCGGAGCAATCAGCCCCAGCATTTT
cdr3_aa: CASSQGPRSNQPQHF

d_call: TRBD2
v_call: TRBV27
j_call: TRBJ2-7
clone_size: -
cdr3_nt: TGTGCCAGCAGTCAGGGACTAGCGGGGGGAACGTACTTC
cdr3_aa: CASSQGLAGGTYF

d_call: TRBD1
v_call: TRBV14
j_call: TRBJ2-3
clone_size: -
cdr3_nt: TGTGCCAGCAGCCAAGGAGGGGACAGTACGCAGTATTTT
cdr3_aa: CASSQGGDSTQYF

d_call: TRBD1
v_call: TRBV6-2/TRBV6-3
j_call: TRBJ2-3
clone_size: -
cdr3_nt: TGTGCCAGCAGTCTCGGACAGGGGGGCACAGATACGCAGTATTTT
cdr3_aa: CASSLGQGGTDTQYF

d_call: TRBD1
v_call: TRBV6-1
j_call: TRBJ1-1
clone_size: -
cdr3_nt: TGTGCCAGCAGTGAAATCCGAATAATTACCACAGGGGGCCCTGAAGCTTTCTTT
cdr3_aa: CASSEIRIITTGGPEAFF

d_call: -
v_call: TRBV12-3/TRBV12-4
j_call: TRBJ2-1
clone_size: -
cdr3_nt: TGTGCCAGCAATTTAGGCTACAATGAGCAGTTCTTC
cdr3_aa: CASNLGYNEQFF

d_call: TRBD1
v_call: TRBV6-5
j_call: TRBJ1-2
clone_size: -
cdr3_nt: TGTGCCAGCAGCCGACAGGGGCTCGGCTACACCTTC
cdr3_aa: CASSRQGLGYTF

d_call: -
v_call: TRBV2
j_call: TRBJ1-1
clone_size: -
cdr3_nt: TGTGCCAGCAGCACACAGGAGAACACTGAAGCTTTCTTT
cdr3_aa: CASSTQENTEAFF

d_call: -
v_call: TRBV5-5
j_call: TRBJ2-3
clone_size: -
cdr3_nt: TGTGCCAGCAGCTTGGAAGGGGACACAAGCACAGATACGCAGTATTTT
cdr3_aa: CASSLEGDTSTDTQYF

d_call: -
v_call: TRBV10-3
j_call: TRBJ2-3
clone_size: -
cdr3_nt: TGTGCCATCAGTGAGATAGGAGATACGCAGTATTTT
cdr3_aa: CAISEIGDTQYF

d_call: -
v_call: TRBV30
j_call: TRBJ1-2
clone_size: -
cdr3_nt: TGTGCCTGGAGTTTGGGACCTCTGGGCGGCTACACCTTC
cdr3_aa: CAWSLGPLGGYTF

d_call: -
v_call: TRBV6-5
j_call: TRBJ2-7
clone_size: -
cdr3_nt: TGTGCCAGCAGTTTGAACAGGTACCACGAGCAGTACTTC
cdr3_aa: CASSLNRYHEQYF

d_call: -
v_call: TRBV6-5
j_call: TRBJ1-2
clone_size: -
cdr3_nt: TGTGCCAGTTCCAGCATAGTCGACTATGGCTACACCTTC
cdr3_aa: CASSSIVDYGYTF

d_call: -
v_call: TRBV5-1
j_call: TRBJ1-1
clone_size: -
cdr3_nt: TGCGCCAGTCACGCTCCGGAGAGGACGGCTTTCTTT
cdr3_aa: CASHAPERTAFF

d_call: TRBD2
v_call: TRBV9
j_call: TRBJ2-5
clone_size: once
cdr3_nt: TGTGCCAGCAGCCCTCAGACCGGGACTACGCAAGAGACCCAGTACTTC
cdr3_aa: CASSPQTGTTQETQYF

d_call: TRBD1
v_call: TRBV6-5
j_call: TRBJ1-5
clone_size: -
cdr3_nt: TGTGCCAGCAGTTACTCGGAGGGACAGTCTCAGCATTTT
cdr3_aa: CASSYSEGQSQHF

d_call: -
v_call: TRBV27
j_call: TRBJ1-4
clone_size: -
cdr3_nt: TGTGCCAGCAGTTCGCTGGGGGCGGGTAATGAAAAACTGTTTTTT
cdr3_aa: CASSSLGAGNEKLFF

d_call: -
v_call: TRBV2
j_call: TRBJ2-3
clone_size: -
cdr3_nt: TGTGCCAGCAGTGTGAGAGGAGATACGCAGTATTTT
cdr3_aa: CASSVRGDTQYF

d_call: TRBD1
v_call: TRBV6-5
j_call: TRBJ1-5
clone_size: -
cdr3_nt: TGTGCCAGCCAGACAGGGGAGGAACAGCCCCAGCATTTT
cdr3_aa: CASQTGEEQPQHF

d_call: -
v_call: TRBV5-4
j_call: TRBJ2-1
clone_size: -
cdr3_nt: TGTGCCAGCACCTTTAGGAGGAGTCCCAATGAGCAGTTCTTC
cdr3_aa: CASTFRRSPNEQFF

d_call: -
v_call: TRBV11-2
j_call: TRBJ1-5
clone_size: -
cdr3_nt: TGTGCCAGCAGCTCGGGTGAGACCCAGCATTTT
cdr3_aa: CASSSGETQHF

d_call: -
v_call: TRBV5-1
j_call: TRBJ2-5
clone_size: -
cdr3_nt: TGCGCCAGCAGCTTGCCAGGAATCCAAGAGACCCAGTACTTC
cdr3_aa: CASSLPGIQETQYF

d_call: -
v_call: TRBV13
j_call: TRBJ1-2
clone_size: -
cdr3_nt: TGTGCCAGCAGCAATTCCCGGGGGGTTAGAGGCTACACCTTC
cdr3_aa: CASSNSRGVRGYTF

d_call: TRBD1
v_call: TRBV12-5
j_call: TRBJ1-2
clone_size: -
cdr3_nt: TGTGCTAGTGTCCTGACAGGGGGACGCTATGGCTACACCTTC
cdr3_aa: CASVLTGGRYGYTF

d_call: -
v_call: TRBV5-1
j_call: TRBJ2-5
clone_size: -
cdr3_nt: TGCGCCAGCAGCCTAAAAGATAAGACCCAGTACTTC
cdr3_aa: CASSLKDKTQYF

d_call: -
v_call: TRBV7-9
j_call: TRBJ2-3
clone_size: -
cdr3_nt: TGTGCCAGCAGCCAATCTAGGAGTCTGAGCACAGATACGCAGTATTTT
cdr3_aa: CASSQSRSLSTDTQYF

d_call: -
v_call: TRBV3-1/TRBV3-2
j_call: TRBJ2-7
clone_size: -
cdr3_nt: TGTGCCAGCAGGTCAACAGGAAACGAGCAGTACTTC
cdr3_aa: CASRSTGNEQYF

d_call: TRBD1
v_call: TRBV30
j_call: TRBJ2-7
clone_size: -
cdr3_nt: TGTGCCTGGAGCCTGGACAGGGGGCGTGGCGAGCAGTACTTC
cdr3_aa: CAWSLDRGRGEQYF

d_call: TRBD2
v_call: TRBV28
j_call: TRBJ2-7
clone_size: -
cdr3_nt: TGTGCCAGCAGCACCCCGAAGTTACTAGCGGGATCCTACGAGCAGTACTTC
cdr3_aa: CASSTPKLLAGSYEQYF

d_call: -
v_call: TRBV9
j_call: TRBJ2-2
clone_size: once
cdr3_nt: TGTGCCAGCAGCGTAGAGTTGCGGGGAACCGGGGAGCTGTTTTTT
cdr3_aa: CASSVELRGTGELFF

d_call: -
v_call: TRBV19
j_call: TRBJ1-5
clone_size: few
cdr3_nt: TGTGCCAGTAGTATTTTAACAGGGAGAGCTACGTGGCCCCAGCATTTT
cdr3_aa: CASSILTGRATWPQHF

d_call: -
v_call: TRBV7-9
j_call: TRBJ2-7
clone_size: -
cdr3_nt: TGTGCCAGCAGCCTATCGGAAACCTACGAGCAGTACTTC
cdr3_aa: CASSLSETYEQYF

d_call: -
v_call: TRBV19
j_call: TRBJ1-6
clone_size: -
cdr3_nt: TGTGCCAGTAGTATAGATATTTATTCACCCCTCCACTTT
cdr3_aa: CASSIDIYSPLHF

d_call: -
v_call: TRBV28
j_call: TRBJ1-1
clone_size: -
cdr3_nt: TGTGCCAGCAGTTTAGGGCGGGGGGGAGCTTTCTTT
cdr3_aa: CASSLGRGGAFF

d_call: -
v_call: TRBV15
j_call: TRBJ1-4
clone_size: -
cdr3_nt: TGTGCCACCAGCAATAGCAAGAGGGGGGTCACTAATGAAAAACTGTTTTTT
cdr3_aa: CATSNSKRGVTNEKLFF

d_call: -
v_call: TRBV3-1/TRBV3-2
j_call: TRBJ2-4
clone_size: -
cdr3_nt: TGTGCCAGCAGCCCGGCCCGACGGATACTAGCCAAAAACATTCAGTACTTC
cdr3_aa: CASSPARRILAKNIQYF

d_call: -
v_call: TRBV7-3
j_call: TRBJ2-3
clone_size: once
cdr3_nt: TGTGCCAGCAGCCGGGGTTCAGATACGCAGTATTTT
cdr3_aa: CASSRGSDTQYF

d_call: TRBD1
v_call: TRBV19
j_call: TRBJ1-5
clone_size: few
cdr3_nt: TGTGCCAGTAGTACGGACAGGGGCAATCAGCCCCAGCATTTT
cdr3_aa: CASSTDRGNQPQHF

d_call: -
v_call: TRBV6-5
j_call: TRBJ2-1
clone_size: -
cdr3_nt: TGTGCCAGCAGTCCGGACTGGAATGCTGATGAGCAGTTCTTC
cdr3_aa: CASSPDWNADEQFF